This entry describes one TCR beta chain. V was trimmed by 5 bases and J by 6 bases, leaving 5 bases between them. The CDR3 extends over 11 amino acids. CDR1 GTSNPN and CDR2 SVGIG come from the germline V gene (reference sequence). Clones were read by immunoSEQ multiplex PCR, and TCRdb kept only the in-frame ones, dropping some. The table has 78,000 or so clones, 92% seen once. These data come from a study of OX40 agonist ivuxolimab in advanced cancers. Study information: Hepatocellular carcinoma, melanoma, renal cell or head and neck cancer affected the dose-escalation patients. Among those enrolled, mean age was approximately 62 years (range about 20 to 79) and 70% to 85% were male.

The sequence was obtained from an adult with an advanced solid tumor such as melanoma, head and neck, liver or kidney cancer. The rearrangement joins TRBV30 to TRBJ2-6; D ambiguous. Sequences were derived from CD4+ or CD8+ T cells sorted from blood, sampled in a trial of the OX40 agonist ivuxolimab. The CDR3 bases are TGTGCCTGGGCTACGGCCAACGTCCTGACTTTC. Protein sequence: CAWATANVLTF.